These 25 T cell receptor beta chains were all obtained from the same sample, sequenced in a study of blood T cell repertoires in COVID-19. Libraries were prepared by immunoSEQ multiplex PCR; TCRdb keeps only in-frame clonotypes and omits some of them. The sample has fewer than 300,000 clones, about 88% seen once; the top ten hold under 4.5%. The sequenced material came from peripheral blood. These receptors were obtained from a man aged 60-69 years who had recovered from COVID-19.

The chain is built from TRBV9 and TRBJ1-6; maybe TRBD1 (6 bases). Deletions cut 4 bases from V and 6 bases from J, with 14 bases between. Germline CDR1 and CDR2: SGDLS and YYNGEE. This CDR3 is 15 amino acids long. This CDR3 reads CASSLGGGVNSPLHF. The CDR3 nucleotides are TGTGCCAGCAGCCTAGGGGGAGGGGTTAATTCACCCCTCCACTTT. The full variable domain, completed using reference TRBV9 and TRBJ1-6, is DSGVTQTPKHLITATGQRVTLRCSPRSGDLSVYWYQQSLDQGLQFLIQYYNGEERAKGNILERFSAQQFPDLHSELNLSSLELGDSALYFCASSLGGGVNSPLHFGNGTRLTVT.

This chain joins TRBV6-5 and TRBJ2-2; 9 nucleotides align to TRBD2. Per the germline V gene, CDR1 is MNHEY and CDR2 is SVGAGI. The CDR3 covers 15 residues. V lost 10 bases to trimming and J lost 1 base; unmatched junction nucleotides: 7. The CDR3 coding sequence is TGTGCCATCCGTAGCGGGGGCCAGAACACCGGGGAGCTGTTTTTT. Protein product: CAIRSGGQNTGELFF.

The chain employs TRBV3-1 (or the pseudogene TRBV3-2) and TRBJ2-3; 11 positions agree with TRBD2. Germline V gives CDR1 LGHDT, CDR2 YNNKEL (reference sequence). This CDR3 is built from 16 residues. The V segment lost 4 bases and the J segment 2 bases; nucleotides outside the gene matches: 5. CDR3 residues: CASSPTSGGATDTQYF. Here the CDR3 DNA reads TGTGCCAGCAGCCCCACTAGCGGGGGAGCCACAGATACGCAGTATTTT.

V is TRBV18 and J is TRBJ2-4; the match to TRBD2 covers 10 bases. Germline CDR1 reads KGHSH; CDR2 reads LQKENI. V was pared by 2 bases and J by 9 bases, with 7 bases of the junction left unmatched. This CDR3 has 15 residues. The chain's CDR3 is CASSPLDSGGLIQYF. The CDR3 region has the DNA TGTGCCAGCTCACCATTGGATAGCGGGGGGCTCATTCAGTACTTC.

The J gene is TRBJ2-3, the V gene TRBV2, with TRBD1 matching over 11 bases. J was trimmed by 4 bases and V by 4 bases; bases with no gene match: 10. This CDR3 comprises 17 residues. In germline, CDR1 is SNHLY, CDR2 FYNNEI. CDR3 in DNA: TGTGCCAGCAGTGGCTGGACAGGGGGCGAAATCGCAGATACGCAGTATTTT. Residues: CASSGWTGGEIADTQYF.

This sequence joins TRBV7-9 and TRBJ2-2; D perhaps matches TRBD2 (6 bases). This CDR3 has 16 residues. Trimming removed 5 bases from V and 8 bases from J, with 21 bases in between. The germline gives CDR1 SEHNR, CDR2 FQNEAQ (reference sequence). The CDR3 nucleotides read TGTGCCAGCAGCCACACCGGGACTGGAAGGGTGGGGGAGCTGTTTTTT. As protein: CASSHTGTGRVGELFF.

The chain carries TRBV2 and TRBJ1-2; 7 nucleotides line up with TRBD1. The J segment lost 1 base and the V segment lost 6 bases, leaving 14 bases of the junction unmatched. Per the germline V gene, CDR1 is SNHLY and CDR2 is FYNNEI. There are 17 residues in the CDR3. The CDR3 region has the DNA TGTGCCAGCAGCGAGAAGACAGGGACGGCCTTTAACTATGGCTACACCTTC. Residues: CASSEKTGTAFNYGYTF. Complete variable domain (other parts from reference TRBV2 and TRBJ1-2): EPEVTQTPSHQVTQMGQEVILRCVPISNHLYFYWYRQILGQKVEFLVSFYNNEISEKSEIFDDQFSVERPDGSNFTLKIRSTKLEDSAMYFCASSEKTGTAFNYGYTFGSGTRLTVV.

The gene calls are TRBV3-1 (or the pseudogene TRBV3-2) and TRBJ2-7, with 14 bases fitting TRBD2. Germline CDR1 and CDR2: LGHDT and YNNKEL (reference sequence). V was pared by 4 bases and J by 0 bases, with 8 bases of the junction left unmatched. The CDR3 spans 18 residues. For the CDR3, the DNA is TGTGCCAGCAGCCTTCAGGGACTAGCGGGGGAAAGCTCCTACGAGCAGTACTTC. It yields the protein CASSLQGLAGESSYEQYF.

There are a few counts of this clone. The rearrangement links TRBV5-3 to TRBJ1-5, with D possibly TRBD1 on 5 matching bases. TRBV5-3 is placed among ORFs of uncertain function. The length of the CDR3 is 17 residues. V lost 4 bases and J lost 4, with 21 bases in between. The CDR3 loop is CARSEREGTENNQPQHF. The CDR3 DNA is TGTGCCAGAAGCGAGCGGGAGGGGACGGAGAATAATCAGCCCCAGCATTTT.

The chain combines TRBV7-3 with TRBJ2-7, with D possibly matching TRBD2 (6 bases). CDR1 is SGHTA, CDR2 FQGTGA, per germline. This CDR3 has 12 residues. Trimming took off 5 bases at V and 7 bases at J, with 12 bases between the two ends. CDR3 residues: CASSPLAGEQYF. The CDR3 region has the DNA TGTGCCAGCAGCCCACTGGCGGGAGAGCAGTACTTC.

J is TRBJ1-2 and V is TRBV19, with D tentatively TRBD1 (5 bases). CDR1 LNHDA and CDR2 SQIVND come from the germline V gene (reference sequence). The germline V and J ends were trimmed by 9 bases and 4 bases, with 9 bases remaining between them. The CDR3 consists of 11 residues. The CDR3 DNA follows: TGTGCCAGCCGGACATTCTATGGCTACACCTTC. This sequence encodes CASRTFYGYTF.

The chain has TRBV9 and TRBJ1-3; 9 positions match TRBD1. Trimming took 5 bases from V and 4 from J; bases not matched to a gene: 7. The CDR3 is 15 amino acids. Germline-derived CDR1 and CDR2 are SGDLS and YYNGEE. The CDR3 DNA reads as TGTGCCAGCAGTCCGGGACAGGGAGCAGGAAACACCATATATTTT. Its protein product is CASSPGQGAGNTIYF.

The chain is built from TRBV7-3 and TRBJ1-2, with 9 bases aligning to TRBD1. The CDR3 contains 16 residues. Trimming took 3 bases from V and 6 from J; bases not matched to a gene: 11. Germline V gives CDR1 SGHTA, CDR2 FQGTGA. DNA for the CDR3: TGTGCCAGCAGCTTCGGACCGGGACAGGGAAGGGATGGCTACACCTTC. It codes for CASSFGPGQGRDGYTF. Full variable domain (outside the CDR3, taken from reference TRBV7-3 and TRBJ1-2): GAGVSQTPSNKVTEKGKYVELRCDPISGHTALYWYRQSLGQGPEFLIYFQGTGAADDSGLPNDRFFAVRPEGSVSTLKIQRTERGDSAVYLCASSFGPGQGRDGYTFGSGTRLTVV.

The V gene is TRBV30, the J gene TRBJ2-7; weak D call: TRBD1 (6 bases). The germline V and J ends were trimmed by 5 bases and 0 bases, with 14 bases remaining between them. CDR1 is GTSNPN, CDR2 SVGIG, per germline (reference sequence). CDR3 length: 14 amino acids. The DNA of the CDR3 is TGTGCCTGGGCGTACGGGACATCCTCCTACGAGCAGTACTTC. Translated: CAWAYGTSSYEQYF.

This rearrangement joins TRBV10-2 to TRBJ1-6; D ambiguous. Trimming removed 4 bases at V and 7 bases at J, with 14 bases between. Germline CDR1 and CDR2: WSHSY and SAAADI. The CDR3 has 15 residues. The CDR3 DNA follows: TGCGCCAGCAGTGTGGACTTCGGACCCAATTCACCCCTCCACTTT. This gives the protein CASSVDFGPNSPLHF.

The chain uses TRBV6-5 and TRBJ1-1; D gene unclear. The CDR3 has 11 amino acids. From germline, CDR1 is MNHEY and CDR2 SVGAGI. V lost 11 bases and J lost 1, with 8 bases in between. CDR3 protein: CAGRGNTEAFF. The CDR3 DNA is TGTGCCGGCCGGGGGAACACTGAAGCTTTCTTT.

This clone has just one count. J is TRBJ2-5 and V is TRBV5-1; 10 positions agree with TRBD2. From germline, CDR1 is SGHRS and CDR2 YFSETQ. The CDR3 extends over 18 amino acids. Trimming took 0 bases from V and 1 from J; bases not matched to a gene: 9. The CDR3 nucleotides read TGCGCCAGCAGCTTGGGGGAACTAGCGGGGAAACTCCAAGAGACCCAGTACTTC. This encodes CASSLGELAGKLQETQYF.

The J gene is TRBJ1-6, the V gene TRBV3-1 (or the pseudogene TRBV3-2), with D unresolved. From germline, CDR1 is LGHDT and CDR2 YNNKEL (reference sequence). CDR3 size: 13 residues. The ends were cut back, 2 bases at V and 5 bases at J, with 4 bases in the middle. The CDR3 bases are TGTGCCAGCAGCCAATCTAATAATTCACCCCTCCACTTT. Amino acids: CASSQSNNSPLHF.

Of note for this clone: Other DNA variants within this sample encode the same CDR3. V and J are TRBV7-3 and TRBJ2-2, with D unclear. Germline V gene sequence: CDR1 SGHTA, CDR2 FQGTGA. Trimming stripped 5 bases from V and 3 bases from J, with 4 bases between. CDR3 size: 12 residues. CDR3 loop: CASSPDTGELFF. The CDR3 DNA sequence: TGTGCCAGCAGCCCCGACACCGGGGAGCTGTTTTTT.

This clone was detected only once. The J gene is TRBJ1-1, the V gene TRBV7-6, with D possibly being TRBD1 (5 bases). Germline lookup yields CDR1 SGHVS and CDR2 FNYEAQ. V was trimmed by 2 bases and J by 2 bases, leaving 12 bases between them. The CDR3 spans 15 residues. CDR3 DNA sequence: TGTGCCAGCAGCTTATCTTGGGGGACTAACACTGAAGCTTTCTTT. It encodes CASSLSWGTNTEAFF.

This chain links TRBV18 with TRBJ2-7, with TRBD1 matching over 9 bases. This CDR3 has 14 residues. Per the germline V gene, CDR1 is KGHSH and CDR2 is LQKENI. After removal of 3 bases from V and 5 bases from J, the junction contained 5 bases not matched to a gene. DNA of the CDR3: TGTGCCAGCTCACCCGGGACAGGGCGCGACGAGCAGTACTTC. Residues: CASSPGTGRDEQYF.

The chain carries TRBV2 and TRBJ1-2; 7 positions agree with TRBD1. CDR1 is SNHLY and CDR2 is FYNNEI in the germline V gene. The junction had 2 bases not matched to a gene; V was cut back by 8 bases and J by 5 bases. The CDR3 has 11 residues. The chain's CDR3 is CASGQDYGYTF. CDR3 DNA sequence: TGTGCCAGCGGACAGGATTATGGCTACACCTTC.

The chain joins TRBV28 to TRBJ2-5, with 11 nucleotides matching TRBD2. Germline loops: CDR1 MDHEN, CDR2 SYDVKM. The J segment lost 1 base and the V segment lost 4 bases, leaving 5 bases of the junction unmatched. CDR3 length equals 16 residues. Written as DNA, the CDR3 is TGTGCCAGCAGTTCCTTGACTAGCGGGGTCCAAGAGACCCAGTACTTC. It specifies CASSSLTSGVQETQYF.

The chain is built from TRBV29-1 and TRBJ2-3, with TRBD2 matching over 11 bases. The junction had 9 bases not matched to a gene; V was cut back by 4 bases and J by 0 bases. Germline CDR1 SQVTM, CDR2 ANQGSEA. The CDR3 runs to 17 residues. For the CDR3, the DNA is TGCAGCGTTGTTCGGGTAGCGGGGGGGCAGAGCACAGATACGCAGTATTTT. It yields the protein CSVVRVAGGQSTDTQYF.

About this clone: The same CDR3 arises from other DNA sequences in this sample as well. The chain carries TRBV5-1 and TRBJ1-2; tentatively, D is TRBD1 (5 bases). V was pared by 0 bases and J by 6 bases, with 9 bases between. CDR3 length: 13 amino acids. In germline, CDR1 is SGHRS, CDR2 YFSETQ. The CDR3: CASSLAGGDGYTF. CDR3 DNA sequence: TGCGCCAGCAGCTTGGCCGGGGGAGATGGCTACACCTTC.